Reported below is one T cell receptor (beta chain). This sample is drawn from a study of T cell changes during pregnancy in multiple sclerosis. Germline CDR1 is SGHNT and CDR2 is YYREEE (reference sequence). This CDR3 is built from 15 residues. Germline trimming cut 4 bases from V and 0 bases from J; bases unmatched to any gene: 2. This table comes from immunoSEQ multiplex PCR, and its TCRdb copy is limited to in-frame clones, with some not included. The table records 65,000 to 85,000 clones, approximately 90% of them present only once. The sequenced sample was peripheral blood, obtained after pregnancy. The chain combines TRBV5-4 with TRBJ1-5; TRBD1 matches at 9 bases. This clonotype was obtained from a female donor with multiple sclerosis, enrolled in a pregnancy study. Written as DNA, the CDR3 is TGTGCCAGCAGCCGGGACAGGGATAGCAATCAGCCCCAGCATTTT. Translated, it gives CASSRDRDSNQPQHF.